What follows are 25 T cell receptor beta chains derived from one specimen sequenced in a study of long-term antiretroviral therapy in people with HIV. It was version v3.0 of the immunoSEQ assay that was run at survey level. This table comes from immunoSEQ multiplex PCR, and its TCRdb copy is limited to in-frame clones, with some not included. This sample has around 22,000 clones, with about 79% found just once. The input for sequencing was unsorted PBMCs, taken 0.1 years before starting antiretroviral therapy. The source is a man younger than 30 with HIV.

This rearrangement joins TRBV4-1 to TRBJ2-1, with D perhaps given as TRBD1 or TRBD2 (5 bases each). Germline CDR1 is MGHRA and CDR2 is YSYEKL. CDR3 length: 17 residues. Trimming stripped 3 bases from V and 4 bases from J, with 19 bases between. CDR3 nucleotides: TGCGCCAGCAGCCAGGTCCCGGGACCGACTATATACAATGAGCAGTTCTTC. It yields the protein CASSQVPGPTIYNEQFF.

As DNA, the CDR3 is TGTGCTAGTGGTTTGGGAAAGGGATTAAATGAAAAACTGTTTTTT. Its protein is CASGLGKGLNEKLFF. V is TRBV12-5 and J is TRBJ1-4; D call uncertain. The CDR3 is 15 residues long. V lost 1 base and J 5 bases, leaving 11 bases between the germline ends. The germline gives CDR1 LGHNT, CDR2 FRNRAP.

V usage is TRBV14 and J usage is TRBJ2-3, with D possibly TRBD2 on 5 matching bases. Germline CDR1 SGHDN, CDR2 FVKESK. V lost 4 bases and J 5 bases, leaving 16 bases between the germline ends. The CDR3 has 15 amino acids. The CDR3 protein is CASSRWPDYQDTQYF. In nucleotides, the CDR3 is TGTGCCAGCAGCCGATGGCCCGACTACCAAGATACGCAGTATTTT.

The rearrangement links TRBV13 to TRBJ2-3; tentatively, D is TRBD2 (7 bases). V shed 5 bases and J shed 4 bases, with 13 bases lying between them. The CDR3 sequence is 14 residues long. Germline CDR1 PRHDT, CDR2 FYEKMQ (reference sequence). CDR3 coding DNA: TGTGCCAGCAGCATGGGGGGGGCCGCAGATACGCAGTATTTT. Protein product: CASSMGGAADTQYF.

The genes are TRBV7-2 and TRBJ2-1; D gene uncertain. The CDR3 spans 11 residues. Trimming took 0 bases from V and 15 from J, leaving 9 bases between them. Germline loops: CDR1 SGHTA, CDR2 FQGNSA. CDR3: CASSLALGLFF. The CDR3 DNA reads TGTGCCAGCAGCTTAGCGCTAGGTCTGTTCTTC.

This clone was counted a single time. The chain combines TRBV18 with TRBJ2-7; a possible D gene is TRBD1 (6 bases). V lost 3 bases, J lost 3 bases, and 15 bases lay in between. Germline V gene lookup returns CDR1 KGHSH and CDR2 LQKENI. The CDR3 runs to 15 residues. CDR3 sequence (DNA): TGTGCCAGCTCACCGAGGGACACCCCAAACTACGAGCAGTACTTC. Translation gives CASSPRDTPNYEQYF.

The chain couples TRBV14 to TRBJ1-1; D gene unclear. Trimming shortened V by 4 bases and J by 1 base, and 7 bases separated the two germline ends. CDR1 is SGHDN and CDR2 is FVKESK in the germline V gene. The CDR3 has 13 amino acids. The CDR3 protein is CASSLQRNTEAFF. In DNA, the CDR3 is TGTGCCAGCAGCCTTCAGAGGAACACTGAAGCTTTCTTT.

The V gene is TRBV28, the J gene TRBJ1-1; D remains unclear. CDR1 and CDR2 from the germline V gene are MDHEN and SYDVKM. This CDR3 is built from 15 residues. Trimming stripped 7 bases from V and 1 base from J, with 16 bases between. CDR3 nucleotides: TGTGCCAGCACCCCCGACGGGCAGCCGAACACTGAAGCTTTCTTT. Protein: CASTPDGQPNTEAFF.

This chain connects TRBV27 to TRBJ1-6; D call uncertain. Trimming removed 4 bases from V and 7 bases from J, with 20 bases in between. Germline loops: CDR1 MNHEY, CDR2 SMNVEV (reference sequence). The CDR3 runs to 17 residues. CDR3 amino acids: CASSSEGVGNPNSPLHF. In DNA form, the CDR3 reads TGTGCCAGCAGTTCGGAGGGTGTCGGGAATCCAAATTCACCCCTCCACTTT.

The table lists this clone with a count of one. V gene TRBV7-2 combines with J gene TRBJ1-2; a possible D gene is TRBD1 (5 bases). Trimming shortened V by 1 base and J by 2 bases, and 14 bases separated the two germline ends. The CDR3 loop spans 16 amino acids. Germline V gives CDR1 SGHTA, CDR2 FQGNSA. The CDR3 bases are TGTGCCAGCAGCTTAGTAGGAGGGGAAGGAAACTATGGCTACACCTTC. Translation gives CASSLVGGEGNYGYTF.

This clone was found a few times. The chain combines TRBV7-2 with TRBJ1-2; 7 bases match TRBD1. Germline V gene lookup returns CDR1 SGHTA and CDR2 FQGNSA. Germline trimming cut 5 bases from V and 8 bases from J; bases unmatched to any gene: 8. This CDR3 is 13 amino acids long. The CDR3 loop is CASSLRDSRGYTF. The CDR3 DNA is TGTGCCAGCAGCCTTAGGGACAGTAGGGGCTACACCTTC.

This clone appeared a few times. V gene TRBV23-1 combines with J gene TRBJ1-2; D remains unclear. TRBV23-1 is noted as an ORF with a role that remains uncertain. This CDR3 contains 15 residues. Trimming removed 0 bases at V and 2 bases at J, with 10 bases between. CDR3 DNA: TGCGCCAGCAGTCAATCGAAGGGAGCCAACTATGGCTACACCTTC. Its translation: CASSQSKGANYGYTF.

The gene calls are TRBV6-1 and TRBJ2-2, with no clear D. The germline V gene encodes CDR1 MNHNS and CDR2 SASEGT. The CDR3 covers 12 residues. V was pared by 6 bases and J by 1 base, with 3 bases between. The CDR3 loop is CASRENTGELFF. DNA of the CDR3: TGTGCCAGCAGAGAGAACACCGGGGAGCTGTTTTTT.

The chain uses TRBV19 and TRBJ1-1; no clear D. The CDR3 consists of 14 residues. CDR1 and CDR2 from the germline V gene are LNHDA and SQIVND (reference sequence). The V end was cut by 5 bases, the J end by 11 bases, with 21 bases between. CDR3 in amino acids: CASSSLSSGPGAFF. CDR3 bases: TGTGCCAGTAGTTCTCTCTCGTCCGGCCCCGGGGCTTTCTTT.

CDR3 DNA sequence: TGTGCCAGCAGTTTGGGACTTAACAATGAGCAGTTCTTC. It encodes CASSLGLNNEQFF. The rearrangement joins TRBV27 to TRBJ2-1, with D possibly matching TRBD2 (6 bases). Germline V gene lookup returns CDR1 MNHEY and CDR2 SMNVEV (reference sequence). The germline V and J ends were trimmed by 3 bases and 5 bases, with 8 bases remaining between them. This CDR3 spans 13 amino acids.

This chain joins TRBV29-1 and TRBJ1-4; D gene uncertain. V lost 7 bases and J lost 4, with 13 bases in between. The CDR3 has 13 amino acids. In germline, CDR1 is SQVTM, CDR2 ANQGSEA. The CDR3 nucleotides read TGCAGCGCCCACTGGGGAATTAATGAAAAACTGTTTTTT. This encodes CSAHWGINEKLFF. The full variable domain, rest sourced from reference TRBV29-1 and TRBJ1-4, is SAVISQKPSRDICQRGTSLTIQCQVDSQVTMMFWYRQQPGQSLTLIATANQGSEATYESGFVIDKFPISRPNLTFSTLTVSNMSPEDSSIYLCSAHWGINEKLFFGSGTQLSVL.

The chain has TRBV28 and TRBJ2-3; D is undetermined. Trimming took 5 bases from V and 5 from J, leaving 8 bases between them. The germline V gene encodes CDR1 MDHEN and CDR2 SYDVKM. This CDR3 region has 12 residues. The CDR3 DNA reads as TGTGCCAGCAGTCTCTGGAGAGATACGCAGTATTTT. It specifies CASSLWRDTQYF. The whole variable domain, remainder taken from reference TRBV28 and TRBJ2-3, is DVKVTQSSRYLVKRTGEKVFLECVQDMDHENMFWYRQDPGLGLRLIYFSYDVKMKEKGDIPEGYSVSREKKERFSLILESASTNQTSMYLCASSLWRDTQYFGPGTRLTVL.

This chain links TRBV27 with TRBJ1-1; D ambiguous. There are 13 residues in the CDR3. The V end was cut by 3 bases, the J end by 6 bases, with 11 bases between. Per germline, CDR1 MNHEY and CDR2 SMNVEV (reference sequence). The CDR3 protein is CASSFDHNSEAFF. CDR3 nucleotide sequence: TGTGCCAGCAGTTTCGACCATAATTCTGAAGCTTTCTTT.

This rearrangement joins TRBV28 to TRBJ2-6; perhaps D is TRBD1 or TRBD2 (5 bases each). V was shortened by 4 bases and J by 0 bases, with 19 bases between the two germline ends. From germline, CDR1 is MDHEN and CDR2 SYDVKM. The CDR3 is 19 residues long. Here the CDR3 DNA reads TGTGCCAGCAGTTCCCCCCATAACGGGGCCCACTCTGGGGCCAACGTCCTGACTTTC. This translates into CASSSPHNGAHSGANVLTF.

The chain uses TRBV2 and TRBJ2-3; D remains unclear. The ends were cut back, 5 bases at V and 0 bases at J, with 18 bases in the middle. The length of the CDR3 is 17 residues. Germline-derived CDR1 and CDR2 are SNHLY and FYNNEI. The CDR3 is CASSPPRQPISTDTQYF. In DNA form, the CDR3 reads TGTGCCAGCAGTCCTCCCCGGCAACCCATTAGCACAGATACGCAGTATTTT.

As DNA, the CDR3 is TGTGCCAGCAGTGACTCTCCCGGAAACGAGCAGTACTTC. It encodes CASSDSPGNEQYF. The chain couples TRBV6-4 to TRBJ2-7; the D is unclear. Germline V gene data show CDR1 as MRHNA and CDR2 as SNTAGT. This CDR3 spans 13 amino acids. The ends were cut back, 0 bases at V and 5 bases at J, with 8 bases in the middle.

The V gene is TRBV6-4, the J gene TRBJ2-3, with TRBD2 as a possible D gene (6 bases). V was cut by 6 bases and J by 0 bases, with 13 bases left in between. The germline CDR1 and CDR2 sequences are MRHNA and SNTAGT. The CDR3 runs to 15 residues. The CDR3: CASSVLASSTDTQYF. CDR3 in DNA: TGTGCCAGCAGCGTACTAGCCTCTAGCACAGATACGCAGTATTTT.

The chain employs TRBV6-5 and TRBJ2-1, with 10 positions matching TRBD2. The germline gives CDR1 MNHEY, CDR2 SVGAGI. The CDR3 length is 15 residues. The junction had 10 bases not matched to a gene; V was cut back by 6 bases and J by 8 bases. CDR3 protein: CASSLTGTSVHEQFF. The CDR3 DNA reads as TGTGCCAGCAGCTTGACCGGGACTAGCGTCCATGAGCAGTTCTTC.

The chain links TRBV5-4 to TRBJ2-1; 7 bases line up with TRBD1. With 3 bases clipped from V and 0 bases from J, the junction kept 6 bases outside the gene matches. Per the germline V gene, CDR1 is SGHNT and CDR2 is YYREEE (reference sequence). The CDR3 covers 16 residues. This CDR3 is CASSSRDSFSYNEQFF. CDR3 DNA sequence: TGTGCCAGCAGCTCGAGGGACAGCTTCTCCTACAATGAGCAGTTCTTC.

V gene TRBV27 combines with J gene TRBJ1-2; weak D call: TRBD1 (6 bases). V was clipped by 3 bases and J by 8 bases, with 19 bases between them. The CDR3 contains 15 residues. CDR1 is MNHEY, CDR2 SMNVEV, per germline (reference sequence). The CDR3 loop is CASSLGLGQPWGYTF. The CDR3, as DNA: TGTGCCAGCAGTTTGGGTCTCGGACAGCCGTGGGGCTACACCTTC.